The present entry profiles one T cell receptor beta chain with its context. Its target antigen remains unknown. No clone much larger than this one lies a single base away; base qualities are absent. The data stem from a study of technical replicates of blood from a handful of donors listed by TCRdb under 2017. Library generation was performed with the immunoSEQ multiplex PCR assay. Held by TCRdb, this immuneACCESS table contains in-frame sequences only and omits some clones. Under half of the omission traces to an unresolved V gene where checked; the cause of the rest is unknown. The sample has roughly 87,000 clones on record, more than 85% of them singletons. Approximately 0.42% of the sample rests with the top ten. CDR1 and CDR2 (SNHLY, FYNNEI) derive from the germline V gene. Including cysteine and phenylalanine, the CDR3 has 12 amino acids. Kept here is only the CDR3 DNA, which spans 36 bases and is read in frame from base 1. The trim is 8 bases for V and 4 bases for J, with a gap of 11 bases between the germline ends.

The chain is encoded by TRBV2 joined to TRBJ2-5; matching of 6 bases hints at TRBD1 as the D gene. Sequences were obtained from T cells isolated from PBMCs. The TCR comes from a human donor in good health. In nucleotides, the sequence is TGTGCCAGCGGACAGATTTTAGAGACCCAGTACTTC. Its coded protein is CASGQILETQYF.